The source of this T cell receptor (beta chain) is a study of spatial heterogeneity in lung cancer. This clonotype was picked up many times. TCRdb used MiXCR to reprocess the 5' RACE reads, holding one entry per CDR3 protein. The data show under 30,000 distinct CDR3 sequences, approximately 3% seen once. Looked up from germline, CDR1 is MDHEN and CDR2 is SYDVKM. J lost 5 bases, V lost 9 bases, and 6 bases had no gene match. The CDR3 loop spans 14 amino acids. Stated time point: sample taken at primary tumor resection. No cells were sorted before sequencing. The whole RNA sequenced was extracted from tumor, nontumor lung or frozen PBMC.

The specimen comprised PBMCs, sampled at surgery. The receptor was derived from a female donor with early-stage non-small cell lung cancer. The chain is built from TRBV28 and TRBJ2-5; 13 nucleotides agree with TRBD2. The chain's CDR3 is CASSLAGGPETQYF. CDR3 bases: TGTGCCAGTTCACTAGCGGGAGGGCCGGAGACCCAGTACTTC.